This T cell receptor beta chain was sequenced in a study of OX40 agonist ivuxolimab in advanced cancers. Overall study results and limits: Some patients without response likewise showed low normalized clonal expansion.

Only in-frame clones appear in the TCRdb table, and some are missing; sequencing was by immunoSEQ multiplex PCR. Of around 67,000 clones in the sample, 65% to 90% were seen once. With respect to this clone: Its specificity is unknown.

Germline CDR1 SQVTM, CDR2 ANQGSEA. The trim removed 1 base at V and 12 bases at J, leaving 2 bases unmatched. The CDR3 is made up of 11 amino acids. Sequencing was performed on CD4+ or CD8+ T cells sorted from blood, taken in a trial of the OX40 agonist ivuxolimab. The rearrangement links TRBV29-1 to TRBJ2-2; 7 bases align to TRBD2. The sequence was obtained from an adult with an advanced solid tumor such as melanoma, head and neck, liver or kidney cancer. The CDR3 protein is CSVEAGRKLFF. The CDR3 DNA follows: TGCAGCGTTGAAGCCGGGAGGAAGCTGTTTTTT.